The 14 T cell receptor beta chains below come from one sample, sequenced in a study of cytomegalovirus exposure and HLA in healthy donors. 60 Vbeta and 13 Jbeta primers were used in PCR. Repertoires were generated with immunoSEQ multiplex PCR, while TCRdb's copy carries only in-frame clones and drops some. The sample contains 90,000 to 120,000 clones, 65% to 85% of which appear only once. The sample consisted of PBMCs. These receptors were taken from a man aged 18 to 29 in good health and CMV-seronegative.

V gene TRBV7-9 combines with J gene TRBJ2-1; D possibly corresponds to TRBD1 (6 bases). Germline CDR1 reads SEHNR; CDR2 reads FQNEAQ (reference sequence). V shed 5 bases and J shed 0 bases, with 11 bases lying between them. This CDR3 has 15 residues. In DNA form, the CDR3 reads TGTGCCAGCAGCCAGGTAGGGGGCTCCTACAATGAGCAGTTCTTC. Its protein product is CASSQVGGSYNEQFF.

The chain couples TRBV4-1 to TRBJ1-1, with D possibly matching TRBD1 (6 bases). V lost 0 bases, J lost 3 bases, and 11 bases lay in between. The CDR3 is made up of 15 amino acids. Germline CDR1 is MGHRA and CDR2 is YSYEKL. DNA of the CDR3: TGCGCCAGCAGCCAAGACAGGGGAACGTACACTGAAGCTTTCTTT. It specifies CASSQDRGTYTEAFF.

This chain connects TRBV7-8 to TRBJ1-5; the match to TRBD1 covers 8 bases. Germline trimming cut 2 bases from V and 4 bases from J; bases unmatched to any gene: 7. The CDR3 totals 16 residues. Germline CDR1 reads SGHVS; CDR2 reads FQNEAQ. CDR3: CASSLTPGGWNQPQHF. In nucleotides, the CDR3 is TGTGCCAGCAGCTTAACCCCAGGGGGCTGGAATCAGCCCCAGCATTTT.

This clone was counted once. The chain employs TRBV4-3 and TRBJ2-3, with TRBD2 matching 8 bases. This CDR3 comprises 15 residues. Losses at the gene ends were 4 bases for V and 4 bases for J; bases not matched to a gene: 7. The V gene's germline CDR1 is LGHNA and CDR2 YSLEER. The CDR3 sequence: CASSRRSGGADTQYF. CDR3 sequence (DNA): TGCGCCAGCAGCCGACGAAGCGGGGGAGCAGATACGCAGTATTTT.

About this clone itself: Its ends do not fully match the called genes, so a read error is possible. V and J are TRBV19 and TRBJ1-2; the D is unclear. This CDR3 is built from 13 residues. Germline lookup yields CDR1 LNHDA and CDR2 SQIVND (reference sequence). The CDR3 protein is CASSIAENYGYPF. CDR3 sequence (DNA): TGTGCCAGTAGTATCGCGGAGAACTATGGCTACCCCTTC.

The gene calls are TRBV7-8 and TRBJ2-2, with D perhaps TRBD2 (5 bases). Trimming removed 4 bases from V and 10 bases from J, with 16 bases in between. Germline-derived CDR1 and CDR2 are SGHVS and FQNEAQ. The CDR3 is 14 residues long. DNA of the CDR3: TGTGCCAGCAGCTCCGGACTGACCAAAGAGGAGCTGTTTTTT. It yields the protein CASSSGLTKEELFF.

The rearrangement links TRBV7-9 to TRBJ2-5, with D possibly matching TRBD1 (5 bases). The germline V and J ends were trimmed by 3 bases and 2 bases, with 13 bases remaining between them. The CDR3 is 15 residues long. The V gene's germline CDR1 is SEHNR and CDR2 FQNEAQ (reference sequence). The CDR3 spells CASSLSRKGQETQYF. The DNA of the CDR3 is TGTGCCAGCAGCTTGTCCCGGAAGGGGCAAGAGACCCAGTACTTC.

The V and J genes are TRBV5-1 and TRBJ1-4; D may be TRBD1 (5 bases). The CDR3 spans 14 residues. Germline V gene sequence: CDR1 SGHRS, CDR2 YFSETQ. Trimming cost V 6 bases and J 4 bases, with 13 bases left between them. CDR3 sequence reads: CASTQDRFNEKLFF. CDR3 DNA sequence: TGCGCCAGCACCCAAGACAGATTTAATGAAAAACTGTTTTTT. Full variable domain (remainder filled in from reference TRBV5-1 and TRBJ1-4): KAGVTQTPRYLIKTRGQQVTLSCSPISGHRSVSWYQQTPGQGLQFLFEYFSETQRNKGNFPGRFSGRQFSNSRSEMNVSTLELGDSALYLCASTQDRFNEKLFFGSGTQLSVL.

J is TRBJ2-1 and V is TRBV5-1; 9 bases match TRBD2. From germline, CDR1 is SGHRS and CDR2 YFSETQ. There are 17 residues in the CDR3. V lost 2 bases, J lost 8 bases, and 14 bases stayed unmatched. The CDR3: CASSFIRWRGGRDEQFF. As DNA, the CDR3 is TGCGCCAGCAGCTTTATTAGGTGGCGGGGGGGTCGGGATGAGCAGTTCTTC.

V is TRBV7-9 and J is TRBJ1-4; 8 positions match TRBD1. Germline values: CDR1 SEHNR, CDR2 FQNEAQ (reference sequence). Trimming at V came to 4 bases and at J to 5 bases, leaving 3 bases not matched to a gene. This CDR3 has 14 residues. The CDR3 protein is CASSSGGRNEKLFF. CDR3 sequence (DNA): TGTGCCAGCAGCTCAGGGGGCCGGAATGAAAAACTGTTTTTT.

This clone has at least ten counts. The V and J genes are TRBV7-8 and TRBJ1-1; 9 nucleotides line up with TRBD1. The germline V gene has CDR1 SGHVS and CDR2 FQNEAQ. The CDR3 extends over 17 amino acids. J was trimmed by 4 bases and V by 5 bases; bases with no gene match: 14. CDR3 bases: TGTGCCAGCAGCCATTTAACGGGACAGGGTGGGGGCACTGAAGCTTTCTTT. It is translated as CASSHLTGQGGGTEAFF.

This sequence joins TRBV29-1 and TRBJ2-7; 10 bases match TRBD1. The CDR3 sequence is 13 residues long. Trimming took 7 bases from V and 1 from J; bases not matched to a gene: 4. Germline V lookup: CDR1 SQVTM, CDR2 ANQGSEA. The CDR3 is CSARTGGSYEQYF. CDR3 nucleotide sequence: TGCAGCGCTAGGACAGGGGGTTCCTACGAGCAGTACTTC.

The chain employs TRBV11-1 and TRBJ1-1; 7 nucleotides match TRBD1. Germline V gene data show CDR1 as SGHAT and CDR2 as FQDESV (reference sequence). Trimming removed 6 bases from V and 0 bases from J; junction bases left unmatched: 10. This CDR3 spans 16 amino acids. The CDR3: CASSEPRDSMNTEAFF. In nucleotides, the CDR3 is TGTGCCAGCAGTGAGCCTAGGGACAGTATGAACACTGAAGCTTTCTTT.

This clone has only a few counts. V usage is TRBV28 and J usage is TRBJ2-7; D is possibly TRBD2 (5 bases). Trimming pared 5 bases from V and 9 bases from J, leaving 23 bases between. The CDR3 loop spans 15 amino acids. Germline values: CDR1 MDHEN, CDR2 SYDVKM. The CDR3 sequence: CASSLPSPGINGQYF. CDR3 DNA: TGTGCCAGCAGTCTCCCTTCCCCGGGGATCAATGGGCAGTACTTC.